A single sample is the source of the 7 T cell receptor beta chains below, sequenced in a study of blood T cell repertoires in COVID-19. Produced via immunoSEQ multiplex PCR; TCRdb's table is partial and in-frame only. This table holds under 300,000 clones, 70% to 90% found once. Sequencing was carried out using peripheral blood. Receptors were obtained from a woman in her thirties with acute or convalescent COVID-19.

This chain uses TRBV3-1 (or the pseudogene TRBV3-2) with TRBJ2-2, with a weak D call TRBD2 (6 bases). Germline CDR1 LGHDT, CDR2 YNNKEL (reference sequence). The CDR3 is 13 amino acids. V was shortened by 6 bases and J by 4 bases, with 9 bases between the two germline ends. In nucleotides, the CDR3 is TGTGCCAGCAGTCTTAGCGGCACCGGGGAGCTGTTTTTT. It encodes CASSLSGTGELFF.

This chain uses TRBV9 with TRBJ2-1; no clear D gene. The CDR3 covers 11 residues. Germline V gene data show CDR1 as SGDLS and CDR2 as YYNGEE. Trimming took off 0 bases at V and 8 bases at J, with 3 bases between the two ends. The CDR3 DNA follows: TGTGCCAGCAGCGTAGGGCATGAGCAGTTCTTC. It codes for CASSVGHEQFF.

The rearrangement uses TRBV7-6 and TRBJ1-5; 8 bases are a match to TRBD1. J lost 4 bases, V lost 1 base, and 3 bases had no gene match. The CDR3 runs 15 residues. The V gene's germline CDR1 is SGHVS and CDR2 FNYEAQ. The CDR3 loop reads CASSLGQGRNQPQHF. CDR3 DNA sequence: TGTGCCAGCAGCTTAGGACAGGGGAGGAATCAGCCCCAGCATTTT.

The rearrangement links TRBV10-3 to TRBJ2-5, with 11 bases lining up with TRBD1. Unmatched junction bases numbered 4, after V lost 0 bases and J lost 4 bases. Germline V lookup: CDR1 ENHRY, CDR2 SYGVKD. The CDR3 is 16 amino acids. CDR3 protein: CAISESGQGAGETQYF. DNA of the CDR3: TGTGCCATCAGTGAGTCTGGACAGGGGGCGGGAGAGACCCAGTACTTC.

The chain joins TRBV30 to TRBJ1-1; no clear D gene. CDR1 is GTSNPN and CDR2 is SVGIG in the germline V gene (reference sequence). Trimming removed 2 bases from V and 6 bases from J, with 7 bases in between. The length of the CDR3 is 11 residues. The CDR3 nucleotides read TGTGCCTGGAGTTTCGTCGCTGAAGCTTTCTTT. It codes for CAWSFVAEAFF.

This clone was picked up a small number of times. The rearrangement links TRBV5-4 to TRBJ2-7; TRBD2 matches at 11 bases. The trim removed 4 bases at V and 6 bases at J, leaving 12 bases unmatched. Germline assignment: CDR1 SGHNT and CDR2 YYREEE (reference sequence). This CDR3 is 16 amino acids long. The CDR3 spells CASSQRLAGSPSEQYF. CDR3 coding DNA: TGTGCCAGCAGCCAAAGACTAGCGGGGTCCCCAAGCGAGCAGTACTTC. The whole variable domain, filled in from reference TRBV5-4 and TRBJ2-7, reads ETGVTQSPTHLIKTRGQQVTLRCSSQSGHNTVSWYQQALGQGPQFIFQYYREEENGRGNFPPRFSGLQFPNYSSELNVNALELDDSALYLCASSQRLAGSPSEQYFGPGTRLTVT.

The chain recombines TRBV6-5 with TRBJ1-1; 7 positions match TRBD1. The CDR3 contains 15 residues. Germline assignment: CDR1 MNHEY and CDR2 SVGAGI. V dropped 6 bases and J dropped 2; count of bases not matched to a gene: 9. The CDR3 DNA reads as TGTGCCAGCAGCTACCGACAGGGATTAAACACTGAAGCTTTCTTT. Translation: CASSYRQGLNTEAFF.